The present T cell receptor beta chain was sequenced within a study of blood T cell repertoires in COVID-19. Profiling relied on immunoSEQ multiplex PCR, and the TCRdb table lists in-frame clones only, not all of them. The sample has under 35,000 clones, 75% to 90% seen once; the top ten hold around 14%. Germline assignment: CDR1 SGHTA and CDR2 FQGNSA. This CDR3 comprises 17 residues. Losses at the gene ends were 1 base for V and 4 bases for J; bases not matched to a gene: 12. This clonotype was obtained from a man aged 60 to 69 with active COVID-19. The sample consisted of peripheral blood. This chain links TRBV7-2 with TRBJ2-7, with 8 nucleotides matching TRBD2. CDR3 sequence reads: CASSLGGVGGRSYEQYF. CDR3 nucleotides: TGTGCCAGCAGCTTAGGAGGCGTGGGCGGGAGGTCATACGAGCAGTACTTC.